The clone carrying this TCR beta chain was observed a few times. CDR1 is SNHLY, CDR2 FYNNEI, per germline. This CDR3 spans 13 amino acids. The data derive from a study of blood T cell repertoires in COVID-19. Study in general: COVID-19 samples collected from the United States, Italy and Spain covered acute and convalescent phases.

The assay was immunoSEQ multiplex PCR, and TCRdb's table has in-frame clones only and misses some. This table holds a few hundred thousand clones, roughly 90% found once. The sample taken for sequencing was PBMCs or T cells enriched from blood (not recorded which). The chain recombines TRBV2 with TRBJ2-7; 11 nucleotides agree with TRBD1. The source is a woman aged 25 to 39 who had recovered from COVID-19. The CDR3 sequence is CANGGQGAYEQYF. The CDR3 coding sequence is TGTGCAAACGGGGGACAGGGGGCCTACGAGCAGTACTTC.